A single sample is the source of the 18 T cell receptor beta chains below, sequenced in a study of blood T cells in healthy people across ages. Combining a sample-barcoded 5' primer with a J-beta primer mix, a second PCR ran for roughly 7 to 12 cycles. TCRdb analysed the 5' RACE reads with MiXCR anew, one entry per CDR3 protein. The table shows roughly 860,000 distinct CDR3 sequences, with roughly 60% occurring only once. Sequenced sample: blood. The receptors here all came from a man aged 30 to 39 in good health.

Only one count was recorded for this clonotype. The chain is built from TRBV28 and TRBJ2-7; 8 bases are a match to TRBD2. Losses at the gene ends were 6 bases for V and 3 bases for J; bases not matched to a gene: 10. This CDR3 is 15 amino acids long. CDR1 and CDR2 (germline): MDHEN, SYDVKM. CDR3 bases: TGTGCCAGCAGGGAAGTGGCGGGGGGCTACTACGAGCAGTACTTC. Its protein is CASREVAGGYYEQYF.

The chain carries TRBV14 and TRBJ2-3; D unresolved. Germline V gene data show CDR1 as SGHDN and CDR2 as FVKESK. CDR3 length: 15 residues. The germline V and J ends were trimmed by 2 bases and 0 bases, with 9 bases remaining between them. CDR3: CASSQNQFSTDTQYF. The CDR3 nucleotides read TGTGCCAGCAGCCAAAACCAGTTTAGCACAGATACGCAGTATTTT.

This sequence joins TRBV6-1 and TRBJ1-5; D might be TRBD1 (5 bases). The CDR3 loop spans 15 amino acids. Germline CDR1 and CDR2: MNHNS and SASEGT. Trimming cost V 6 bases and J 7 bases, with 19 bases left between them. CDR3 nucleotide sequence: TGTGCCAGCAGCGAAAGGGAGGGGCGGGGGCAGCCCCAGCATTTT. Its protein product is CASSEREGRGQPQHF.

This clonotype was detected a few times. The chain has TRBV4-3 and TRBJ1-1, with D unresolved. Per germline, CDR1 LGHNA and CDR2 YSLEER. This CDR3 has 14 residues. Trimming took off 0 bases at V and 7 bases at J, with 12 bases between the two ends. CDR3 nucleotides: TGCGCCAGCAGCCAAGACCGGGAATTTAGTGAAGCTTTCTTT. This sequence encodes CASSQDREFSEAFF.

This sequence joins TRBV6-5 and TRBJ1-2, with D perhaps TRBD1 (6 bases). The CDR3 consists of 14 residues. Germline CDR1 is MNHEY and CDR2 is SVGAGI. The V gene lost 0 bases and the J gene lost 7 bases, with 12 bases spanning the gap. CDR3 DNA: TGTGCCAGCAGTTACTCGGCCAGGGGTGGTGGCTACACCTTC. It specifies CASSYSARGGGYTF.

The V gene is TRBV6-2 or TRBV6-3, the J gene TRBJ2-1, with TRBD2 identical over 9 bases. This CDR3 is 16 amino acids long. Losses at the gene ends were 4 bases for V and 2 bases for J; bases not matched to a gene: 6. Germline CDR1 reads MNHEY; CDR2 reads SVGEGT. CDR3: CASSSQASGAYNEQFF. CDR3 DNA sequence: TGTGCCAGCAGTTCCCAGGCTAGCGGGGCCTACAATGAGCAGTTCTTC.

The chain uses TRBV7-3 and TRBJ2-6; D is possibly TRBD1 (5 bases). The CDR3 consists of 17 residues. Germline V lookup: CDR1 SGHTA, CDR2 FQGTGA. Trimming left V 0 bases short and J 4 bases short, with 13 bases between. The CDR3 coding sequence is TGTGCCAGCAGCTTAACGCGCAGGGCATTCGGGGCCAACGTCCTGACTTTC. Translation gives CASSLTRRAFGANVLTF.

The CDR3, as DNA: TGTGCCATCAGTGAGCTTCTCTGGGAGACCCAGTACTTC. The encoded protein is CAISELLWETQYF. This chain links TRBV10-3 with TRBJ2-4, with D hard to call. The J call may be faulty, since TRBJ2-5 better matches the DNA end. The CDR3 runs 13 residues. The germline V gene encodes CDR1 ENHRY and CDR2 SYGVKD.

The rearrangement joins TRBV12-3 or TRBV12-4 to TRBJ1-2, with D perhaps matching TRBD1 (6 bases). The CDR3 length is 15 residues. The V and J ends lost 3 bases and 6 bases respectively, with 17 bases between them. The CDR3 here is CASSLGGRRIHGYTF. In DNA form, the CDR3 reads TGTGCCAGCAGTTTGGGGGGGCGCAGGATCCATGGCTACACCTTC.

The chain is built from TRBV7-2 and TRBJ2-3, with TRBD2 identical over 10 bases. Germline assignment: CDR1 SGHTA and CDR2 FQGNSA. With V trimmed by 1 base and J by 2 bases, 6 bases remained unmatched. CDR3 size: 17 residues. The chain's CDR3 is CASSLVASGGLTDTQYF. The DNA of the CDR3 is TGTGCCAGCAGCTTAGTGGCTAGCGGGGGTCTCACAGATACGCAGTATTTT.

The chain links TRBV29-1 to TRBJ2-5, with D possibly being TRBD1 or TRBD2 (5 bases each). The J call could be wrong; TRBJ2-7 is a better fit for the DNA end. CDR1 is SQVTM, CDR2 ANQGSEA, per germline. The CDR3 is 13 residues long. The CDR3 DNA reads TGCAGCGTCGGCTCTGATGGGGGATCCGAGCAGTACTTC. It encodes CSVGSDGGSEQYF.

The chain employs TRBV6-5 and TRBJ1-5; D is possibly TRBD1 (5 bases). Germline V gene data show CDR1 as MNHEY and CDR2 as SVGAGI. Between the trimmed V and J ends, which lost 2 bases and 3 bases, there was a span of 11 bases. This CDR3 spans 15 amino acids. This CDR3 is CASSYGADLNQPQHF. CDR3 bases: TGTGCCAGCAGTTACGGGGCAGATCTCAATCAGCCCCAGCATTTT.

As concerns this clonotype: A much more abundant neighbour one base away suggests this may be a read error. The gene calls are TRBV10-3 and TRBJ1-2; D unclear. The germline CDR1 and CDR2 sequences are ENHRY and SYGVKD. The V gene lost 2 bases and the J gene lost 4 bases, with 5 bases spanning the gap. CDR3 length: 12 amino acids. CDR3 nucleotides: TGTGCCATCAGTGAGGAGAGCTATGGCTACACCTTC. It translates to CAISEESYGYTF.

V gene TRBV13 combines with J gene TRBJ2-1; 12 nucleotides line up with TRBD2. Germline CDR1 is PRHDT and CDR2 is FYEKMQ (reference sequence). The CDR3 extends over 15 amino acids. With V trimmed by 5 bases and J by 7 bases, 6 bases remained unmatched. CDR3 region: CASSMGLAGVNEQFF. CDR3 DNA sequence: TGTGCCAGCAGCATGGGACTAGCGGGCGTGAATGAGCAGTTCTTC. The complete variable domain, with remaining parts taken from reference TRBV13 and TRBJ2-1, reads AAGVIQSPRHLIKEKRETATLKCYPIPRHDTVYWYQQGPGQDPQFLISFYEKMQSDKGSIPDRFSAQQFSDYHSELNMSSLELGDSALYFCASSMGLAGVNEQFFGPGTRLTVL.

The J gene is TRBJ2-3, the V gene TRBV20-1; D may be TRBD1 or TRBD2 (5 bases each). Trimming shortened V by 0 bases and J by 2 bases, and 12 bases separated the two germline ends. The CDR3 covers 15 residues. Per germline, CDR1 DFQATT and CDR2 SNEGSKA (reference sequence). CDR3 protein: CSARDRDRYTDTQYF. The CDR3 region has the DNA TGCAGTGCTAGAGATCGGGACCGCTACACAGATACGCAGTATTTT.

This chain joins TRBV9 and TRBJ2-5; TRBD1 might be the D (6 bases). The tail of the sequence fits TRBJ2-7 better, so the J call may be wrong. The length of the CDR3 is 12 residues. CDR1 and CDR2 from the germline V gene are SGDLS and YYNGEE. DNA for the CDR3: TGTGCCAGCAGCAATGAGGGGGACGAGCAGTACTTC. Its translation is CASSNEGDEQYF.

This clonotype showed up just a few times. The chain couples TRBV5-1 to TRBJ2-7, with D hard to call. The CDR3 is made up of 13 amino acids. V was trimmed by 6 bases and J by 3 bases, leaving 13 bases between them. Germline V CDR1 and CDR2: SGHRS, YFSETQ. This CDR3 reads CASTYNLNYEQYF. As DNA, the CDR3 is TGCGCCAGCACCTACAACCTGAACTACGAGCAGTACTTC.

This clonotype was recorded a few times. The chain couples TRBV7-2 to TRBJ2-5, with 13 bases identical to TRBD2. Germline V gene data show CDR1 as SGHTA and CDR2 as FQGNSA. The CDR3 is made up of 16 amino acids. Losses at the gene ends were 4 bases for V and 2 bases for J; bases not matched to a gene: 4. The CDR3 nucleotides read TGTGCCAGCAGCTCCCGACTAGCGGGGGGTCAAGAGACCCAGTACTTC. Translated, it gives CASSSRLAGGQETQYF.